This T cell receptor beta chain originates from a study of molecular identifiers for immune sequencing clone quantification. Study-wide background: Split five ways in replicates, RNA from approximately 20,000 or 98,000 naive CD8 cells had four portions sequenced. Findings and caveats of the study: Clone sizes that are highly expanded could be underestimated when identical TCR molecules share a barcode. Over 99% of effector molecules, yet under 1% of naive-cell molecules, were held by clones above 20 RNA copies.

CDR1 is SGHVS and CDR2 is FQNEAQ in the germline V gene. Trimming shortened V by 1 base and J by 7 bases, and 11 bases separated the two germline ends. CDR3 length: 15 amino acids. TCRdb reanalysed the PCR reads using MiXCR and keeps one entry per CDR3 protein. Of some 65,000 distinct CDR3 sequences in the sample, about 18% were seen once. In its sample, this clonotype was seen many times. Its cognate antigen is unknown. Sequenced input: naive CD8+ T cells from blood, with Jurkat cell RNA spiked in. Subset defined: FACS-sorted CD8+CD4-CCR7+CD45RA+ naive T cells. The chain combines TRBV7-8 with TRBJ1-6; the D gene is possibly TRBD1 (5 bases). This sequence originates from a human donor in good health. Some libraries in this study had Jurkat cell RNA spiked in. The CDR3 region has the DNA TGTGCCAGCAGCTTAGACCTTGGGGGAAATTCACCCCTCCACTTT. This codes for CASSLDLGGNSPLHF. The complete variable domain, with remaining parts taken from reference TRBV7-8 and TRBJ1-6, reads GAGVSQSPRYKVAKRGQDVALRCDPISGHVSLFWYQQALGQGPEFLTYFQNEAQLDKSGLPSDRFFAERPEGSVSTLKIQRTQQEDSAVYLCASSLDLGGNSPLHFGNGTRLTVT.